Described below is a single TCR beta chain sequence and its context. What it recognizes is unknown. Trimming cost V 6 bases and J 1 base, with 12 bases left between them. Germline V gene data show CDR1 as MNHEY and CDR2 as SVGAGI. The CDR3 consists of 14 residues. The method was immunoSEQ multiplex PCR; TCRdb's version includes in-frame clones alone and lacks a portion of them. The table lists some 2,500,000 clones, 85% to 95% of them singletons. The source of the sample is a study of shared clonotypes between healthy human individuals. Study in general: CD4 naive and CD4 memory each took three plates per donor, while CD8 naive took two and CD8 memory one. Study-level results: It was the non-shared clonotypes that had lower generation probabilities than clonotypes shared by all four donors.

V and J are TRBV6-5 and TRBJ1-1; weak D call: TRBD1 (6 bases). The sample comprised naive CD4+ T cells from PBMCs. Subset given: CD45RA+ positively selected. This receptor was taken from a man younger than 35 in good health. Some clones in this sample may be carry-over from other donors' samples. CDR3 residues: CASSLGQRNTEAFF. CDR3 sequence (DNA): TGTGCCAGCAGCCTCGGACAGAGGAACACTGAAGCTTTCTTT.